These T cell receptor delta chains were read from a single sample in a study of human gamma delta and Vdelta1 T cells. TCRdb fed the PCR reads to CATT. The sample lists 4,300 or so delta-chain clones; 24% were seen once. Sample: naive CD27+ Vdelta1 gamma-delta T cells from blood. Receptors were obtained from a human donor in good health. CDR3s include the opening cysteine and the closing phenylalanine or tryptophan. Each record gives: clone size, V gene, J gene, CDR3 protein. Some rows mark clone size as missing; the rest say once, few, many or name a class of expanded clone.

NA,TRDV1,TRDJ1,CALGVPFLRAGGYYFPDKLIF
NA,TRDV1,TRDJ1,CALGEGGLNTDKLIF
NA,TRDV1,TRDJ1,CALGELSRTGGAYTDKLIF
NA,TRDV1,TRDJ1,CALGELRVRRQYTDKLIF
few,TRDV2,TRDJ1,CACDTEGPKIF
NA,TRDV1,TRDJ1,CALGELAAHWGIRTDKLIF
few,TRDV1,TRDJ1,CALGDAFLRGDTRVEPDKLIF
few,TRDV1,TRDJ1,CALGEGHYSVWVITDKLIF
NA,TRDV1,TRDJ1,CALGERWGIRSTDKLIF
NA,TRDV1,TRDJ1,CALGEPAWTEAVYTDKLIF
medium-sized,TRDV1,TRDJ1,CALGELRTGGVQYTDKLIF
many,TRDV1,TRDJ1,CALGEPYVWGIRGWQNNNNKLIF
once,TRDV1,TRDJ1,CALGERTVPTLSLKLIF
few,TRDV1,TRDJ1,CALGELCLPNSDKLIF
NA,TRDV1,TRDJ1,CALGENLCTDKLIF
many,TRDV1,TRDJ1,CALGELSLRKLGDTADKLIF
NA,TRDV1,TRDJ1,CALGEEARTYWGSPGSVRLIF
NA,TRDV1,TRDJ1,CALGSPDILRLRGYTDKLIF
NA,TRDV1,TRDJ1,CALGELSGERYTDKLIF
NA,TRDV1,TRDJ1,CALGELLGALTDKLTF
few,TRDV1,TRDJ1,CALGDPLRSSTGFDKLIF
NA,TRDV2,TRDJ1,CACDTEPDKLIF
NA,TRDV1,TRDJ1,CALGSVLPGSDKLIF
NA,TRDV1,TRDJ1,CALGPSSLWGIREFSPDKLIF
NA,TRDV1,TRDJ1,CALGEPWGYTDKLIF
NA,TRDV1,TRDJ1,CALGPSPEYKLIF